The source of this T cell receptor beta chain is a study of blood T cell repertoires in COVID-19. Across the whole study: Material from acute and convalescent COVID-19 was sourced from the United States, Italy and Spain. T cells, B-cell-depleted T cells, or PBMCs provided the cDNA or gDNA that served as material.

As processed by the authors: The authors estimated nucleated cell counts from reference gene primer amplification. Generated by immunoSEQ multiplex PCR, the TCRdb table keeps only in-frame clones and is missing some. V and J calls and clone size are given by that table; D and trimming were obtained from the DNA. The table lists around 100,000 clones, around four fifths of them singletons. The CDR3 extends over 13 amino acids. Trimming took 5 bases from V and 5 from J, leaving 12 bases between them. Germline V lookup: CDR1 SGHNT, CDR2 YENEEA. The receptor comes from a man aged 40-50 years with active or convalescent COVID-19. The chain employs TRBV11-3 and TRBJ1-1; a possible D gene is TRBD1 (6 bases). The sequencing input was peripheral blood. Written as DNA, the CDR3 is TGTGCCAGCAGCGCAGGGGCGTCGACTGAAGCTTTCTTT. Encoded protein: CASSAGASTEAFF.